What follows are 22 T cell receptor beta chains derived from one specimen sequenced in a study of early T cells in non-severe SARS-CoV-2 infection. Each CDR3 protein is one row after TCRdb ran MiXCR on the 5' RACE reads. The table has roughly 80,000 distinct CDR3 sequences, 15% to 19% seen once. The sequenced sample consisted of whole blood. These receptors were collected from an adult who was a healthcare worker with PCR-confirmed SARS-CoV-2 infection or an uninfected control (not recorded which).

In this sample, this clonotype turned up a few times. The chain links TRBV20-1 to TRBJ2-3; D is ambiguous. Germline V gene lookup returns CDR1 DFQATT and CDR2 SNEGSKA (reference sequence). This CDR3 has 11 residues. Trimming pared 4 bases from V and 5 bases from J, leaving 7 bases between. The CDR3 sequence is CSATLQDTQYF. CDR3 nucleotide sequence: TGCAGTGCTACCCTTCAAGATACGCAGTATTTT.

This clonotype has more than one count but fewer than ten. The rearrangement links TRBV7-9 to TRBJ2-3; 10 nucleotides align to TRBD2. Trimming cost V 5 bases and J 0 bases; bases outside gene matches: 5. The CDR3 is 16 residues long. Per the germline V gene, CDR1 is SEHNR and CDR2 is FQNEAQ (reference sequence). The CDR3 sequence is CASSPISGRSTDTQYF. DNA of the CDR3: TGTGCCAGCAGCCCTATTAGCGGGAGGAGCACAGATACGCAGTATTTT.

The sample holds many counts of this clonotype. The genes are TRBV7-2 and TRBJ1-1; 9 nucleotides agree with TRBD1. Per germline, CDR1 SGHTA and CDR2 FQGNSA. Trimming took 1 base from V and 1 from J; bases not matched to a gene: 10. The CDR3 is made up of 18 amino acids. The CDR3: CASSLVVGDRGWNTEAFF. DNA for the CDR3: TGTGCCAGCAGCTTAGTGGTGGGAGACAGGGGGTGGAACACTGAAGCTTTCTTT.

This clonotype was counted between two and nine times. This CDR3 is CASSRDGAYGYTF. Here the CDR3 DNA reads TGTGCCAGCAGCCGGGACGGAGCATATGGCTACACCTTC. The gene calls are TRBV2 and TRBJ1-2; TRBD1 is a possible D gene (5 bases). V lost 6 bases and J 5 bases, leaving 13 bases between the germline ends. The germline gives CDR1 SNHLY, CDR2 FYNNEI. This CDR3 spans 13 amino acids.

V usage is TRBV9 and J usage is TRBJ1-1; D call uncertain. The germline V gene encodes CDR1 SGDLS and CDR2 YYNGEE. The CDR3 is made up of 13 amino acids. The V end lost 0 bases, the J end lost 1 base, and 4 bases lay between the germline ends. CDR3 nucleotide sequence: TGTGCCAGCAGCGTAGAAGAGAACACTGAAGCTTTCTTT. Protein sequence: CASSVEENTEAFF.

The rearrangement joins TRBV3-1 to TRBJ1-1, with D possibly TRBD1 on 5 matching bases. Germline values: CDR1 LGHDT, CDR2 YNNKEL (reference sequence). V lost 4 bases, J lost 7 bases, and 19 bases lay in between. This CDR3 comprises 15 residues. Written as DNA, the CDR3 is TGTGCCAGCAGCCTTATGGGAGGGGAGCGGGATGAAGCTTTCTTT. Translating gives CASSLMGGERDEAFF.

The table lists this clonotype with a few counts. The chain recombines TRBV4-2 with TRBJ2-7; 9 positions agree with TRBD1. The CDR3 spans 15 residues. V shed 2 bases, J shed 7 bases, and the junction held 9 bases outside the gene matches. Germline CDR1 LGHNA, CDR2 YNFKEQ. DNA of the CDR3: TGTGCCAGCAGCCAACCCGGGACAGGGCTAGGAGAGCAGTACTTC. This encodes CASSQPGTGLGEQYF.

This clonotype has only a few counts. The rearrangement joins TRBV11-2 to TRBJ2-1; D may be TRBD1 (6 bases). V was shortened by 6 bases and J by 9 bases, with 24 bases between the two germline ends. Germline CDR1 reads SGHAT; CDR2 reads FQNNGV. The CDR3 runs to 16 residues. CDR3 protein: CASRHISRGHEPEQFF. The CDR3 DNA is TGTGCCAGCAGACACATAAGCAGGGGTCATGAGCCTGAGCAGTTCTTC.

This clonotype has at least ten counts. The V call is TRBV7-9, the J call TRBJ1-4; D is unresolved. The V and J ends lost 5 bases and 0 bases respectively, with 10 bases between them. Germline V lookup: CDR1 SEHNR, CDR2 FQNEAQ (reference sequence). This CDR3 comprises 15 residues. CDR3 amino acids: CASSPSLATNEKLFF. CDR3 in DNA: TGTGCCAGCAGCCCGTCCTTGGCAACTAATGAAAAACTGTTTTTT.

This clonotype turned up a few times. V usage is TRBV20-1 and J usage is TRBJ2-3, with 8 bases identical to TRBD2. Germline V gene lookup returns CDR1 DFQATT and CDR2 SNEGSKA (reference sequence). J gave up 3 bases and V 2 bases, and 13 bases lay outside the gene matches. CDR3 size: 17 residues. The DNA for the CDR3 is TGCAGTGCTAGACCCATTGCGGGACTAGTGGATACAGATACGCAGTATTTT. This sequence encodes CSARPIAGLVDTDTQYF.

The genes are TRBV9 and TRBJ1-1, with D hard to call. Germline loops: CDR1 SGDLS, CDR2 YYNGEE. V was cut by 3 bases and J by 10 bases, with 16 bases left in between. The CDR3 loop spans 13 amino acids. The CDR3: CASSGAAEAVAFF. DNA of the CDR3: TGTGCCAGCAGCGGCGCGGCCGAGGCAGTAGCTTTCTTT.

This rearrangement joins TRBV7-2 to TRBJ2-4; D is possibly TRBD2 (5 bases). The CDR3 consists of 15 residues. V was shortened by 6 bases and J by 5 bases, with 17 bases between the two germline ends. CDR1 and CDR2 (germline): SGHTA, FQGNSA. The CDR3 region is CASRLPGPRENIQYF. Here the CDR3 DNA reads TGTGCCAGCAGGCTGCCTGGACCGAGGGAAAACATTCAGTACTTC.

In this sample, this clonotype turned up a few times. The V call is TRBV7-9, the J call TRBJ2-5, with D hard to call. This CDR3 has 13 residues. From germline, CDR1 is SEHNR and CDR2 FQNEAQ (reference sequence). With 4 bases removed from V and 7 bases from J, the gap between germline ends came to 13 bases. CDR3 sequence: CASSSNIRVTQYF. CDR3 nucleotide sequence: TGTGCCAGCAGCTCGAACATTCGGGTGACCCAGTACTTC.

The table lists this clonotype with many counts. This rearrangement joins TRBV20-1 to TRBJ2-3, with D hard to call. Germline V gene data show CDR1 as DFQATT and CDR2 as SNEGSKA (reference sequence). V was clipped by 5 bases and J by 2 bases, with 2 bases between them. The CDR3 contains 10 residues. CDR3: CSAPTDTQYF. Written as DNA, the CDR3 is TGCAGTGCTCCCACAGATACGCAGTATTTT.

This chain uses TRBV10-3 with TRBJ1-1; D perhaps matches TRBD1 (6 bases). Germline lookup yields CDR1 ENHRY and CDR2 SYGVKD. The CDR3 is made up of 14 amino acids. The V end was cut by 4 bases, the J end by 1 base, with 10 bases between. CDR3 residues: CAISGEGGNTEAFF. The CDR3 DNA follows: TGTGCCATCAGTGGGGAAGGGGGGAACACTGAAGCTTTCTTT.

This clonotype turned up a few times. V gene TRBV11-2 combines with J gene TRBJ2-7; TRBD2 matches 10 bases. V lost 8 bases and J lost 2; bases outside the gene matches: 6. Germline CDR1 is SGHAT and CDR2 is FQNNGV. The CDR3 runs 14 residues. The CDR3 sequence is CASAGTSATYEQYF. For the CDR3, the DNA is TGTGCCAGCGCCGGGACTAGCGCAACCTACGAGCAGTACTTC.

This clonotype was counted between two and nine times. This chain connects TRBV29-1 to TRBJ1-1, with D possibly being TRBD1 (6 bases). This CDR3 has 11 amino acids. CDR1 and CDR2 from the germline V gene are SQVTM and ANQGSEA. V gave up 6 bases and J gave up 5 bases, with 10 bases separating them. CDR3 nucleotide sequence: TGCAGCGTCGGCAGGGGAACTGAAGCTTTCTTT. Amino acids: CSVGRGTEAFF.

The genes are TRBV5-1 and TRBJ2-1, with 13 bases fitting TRBD2. This CDR3 has 15 residues. Looked up from germline, CDR1 is SGHRS and CDR2 is YFSETQ. V lost 4 bases, J lost 5 bases, and 3 bases stayed unmatched. The CDR3 region is CASSTGLAGNNEQFF. CDR3 sequence (DNA): TGCGCCAGCAGCACGGGACTAGCGGGGAACAATGAGCAGTTCTTC.

This clonotype has a handful of counts. V and J are TRBV28 and TRBJ1-4; unclear D gene. This CDR3 has 11 amino acids. Germline values: CDR1 MDHEN, CDR2 SYDVKM. Trimming shortened V by 5 bases and J by 3 bases, and 1 base separated the two germline ends. The CDR3 loop is CASSANEKLFF. CDR3 DNA sequence: TGTGCCAGCAGTGCTAATGAAAAACTGTTTTTT.

This clonotype was observed many times. The chain is built from TRBV18 and TRBJ2-7; 7 bases fit TRBD1. J gave up 3 bases and V 8 bases, and 7 bases lay outside the gene matches. Germline CDR1 KGHSH, CDR2 LQKENI. CDR3 size: 13 residues. CDR3 loop: CASTTGVVYEQYF. The CDR3 region has the DNA TGTGCCAGCACTACAGGGGTCGTCTACGAGCAGTACTTC.

In its sample, this clonotype was seen many times. The gene calls are TRBV20-1 and TRBJ2-3; 14 bases map to TRBD2. Germline trimming cut 1 base from V and 0 bases from J; bases unmatched to any gene: 6. In germline, CDR1 is DFQATT, CDR2 SNEGSKA (reference sequence). The CDR3 runs 18 residues. CDR3 DNA sequence: TGCAGTGCTAGAGGGACTAGCGGGGGGTTAGATAGCACAGATACGCAGTATTTT. This gives the protein CSARGTSGGLDSTDTQYF.

A few counts support this clonotype. This chain links TRBV6-1 with TRBJ1-2; maybe TRBD1 (5 bases). Germline CDR1 and CDR2: MNHNS and SASEGT. Trimming took off 5 bases at V and 1 base at J, with 11 bases between the two ends. This CDR3 spans 14 amino acids. The CDR3 bases are TGTGCCAGCAGTCCCGCGACAGATAACTATGGCTACACCTTC. Translation gives CASSPATDNYGYTF.